This T cell receptor (beta chain) was sequenced for a study of shared clonotypes between healthy human individuals. Study-level background: Three plates each covered CD4 naive and memory; CD8 naive two, CD8 memory one. Study-level results: Memory subsets had estimated richness that was generally smaller than that of naive subsets. Shared clonotypes across all four donors exceeded non-shared ones in generation probability.

V shed 1 base and J 4 bases; nucleotides not matched to a gene: 5. Germline V gene data show CDR1 as SGHAT and CDR2 as FQNNGV. The CDR3 loop spans 16 amino acids. A note on this clone: Its antigen remains unidentified.

Using immunoSEQ multiplex PCR, the repertoire was profiled, and TCRdb retains in-frame clones only, with some absent. Among 2 million to 2.5 million clones listed, about 95% were seen once. The sequenced sample consisted of naive CD4+ T cells sorted from blood. Subset in this sample: CD45RA+ positively selected. The sequence came from a man between 18 and 29 years old in good health. The gene calls are TRBV11-2 and TRBJ2-5, with 11 bases fitting TRBD1. CDR3 residues: CASSLGGQGATETQYF. The CDR3, as DNA: TGTGCCAGCAGCTTAGGAGGACAGGGGGCGACAGAGACCCAGTACTTC.